Sequencing of this T cell receptor (beta chain) was carried out in a study of identical twins. Points from the study as a whole: Twins showed weaker excess sharing in their beta out-of-frame sequences. The authors noted that invariant MAIT and iNKT cells could partly confound zero-insertion analyses. Cord blood beta clonotypes that were abundant carried fewer insertions, and memory repertoires showed no such trend.

A template switching step contributed a universal primer site, while unique molecular identifiers were present in the cDNA. TCRdb called the 5' RACE reads again in MiXCR, with one record for every CDR3 protein. Of some 660,000 distinct CDR3 sequences listed, 8.6% are singletons. The CDR3 totals 15 residues. Germline V gene data show CDR1 as MNHEY and CDR2 as SVGEGT. The trim removed 5 bases at V and 4 bases at J, leaving 8 bases unmatched. In its sample, this clonotype was seen a few times. The antigen remains unidentified. These same records also appear under a second study, on yellow fever vaccine responses in identical twins.

What was sequenced was PBMCs. The chain has TRBV6-2 or TRBV6-3 and TRBJ2-7; 10 bases are shared with TRBD1. The receptor's source is a young woman in good health. In DNA, the CDR3 is TGTGCCAGCAGTACCCCGGGACAGGGGTTGTACGAGCAGTACTTC. Protein sequence: CASSTPGQGLYEQYF.